A selection of T cell receptor beta chains follows, all from one sample in a study of blood T cell repertoires in COVID-19. Profiled with immunoSEQ multiplex PCR; TCRdb holds only in-frame clones, not every one. The sample lists roughly 86,000 clones; roughly 75% were seen once. Sequencing input: peripheral blood. These receptors all stem from a man aged 45-60 years who had recovered from COVID-19. Both conserved end residues are part of each CDR3. The D gene is left open where the match is weak. Not every row has a clone size; where given, it reads once, few, many or a size class.

>TRBD1|TRBJ1-4|NA|TRBV18
TGTGCCAGCTCACCTTTAGGAGGACAGGGTCATGAAAAACTGTTTTTT
CASSPLGGQGHEKLFF
>TRBD1|TRBJ2-2|NA|TRBV19
TGTGCCAGTAGTCTAGCAGGGGGACACTATAACACCGGGGAGCTGTTTTTT
CASSLAGGHYNTGELFF
>TRBD1|TRBJ1-1|NA|TRBV7-9
TGTGCCAGCACCCCCAAAACAGGAGGGGGCCAAAACACTGAAGCTTTCTTT
CASTPKTGGGQNTEAFF
>NA|TRBJ2-2|NA|TRBV11-2
TGTGCCAGCAGCTTAGATGGCTTCGGGGAGCTGTTTTTT
CASSLDGFGELFF
>TRBD1|TRBJ2-3|few|TRBV18
TGTGCCAGCTCACCAAGTCTGCAGGGGGCGACAGATACGCAGTATTTT
CASSPSLQGATDTQYF
>NA|TRBJ1-5|NA|TRBV28
TGTGCCAGCAGGCCCCGGGGAGGGGGGTCTCAGCCCCAGCATTTT
CASRPRGGGSQPQHF
>NA|TRBJ2-2|once|TRBV9
TGTGCCAGCAGCCGACTGGGAGGGGGCACCGGGGAGCTGTTTTTT
CASSRLGGGTGELFF
>TRBD1|TRBJ1-1|NA|TRBV9
TGTGCCAGCAGAGATGGGACAGGGGTAGGGAACACTGAAGCTTTCTTT
CASRDGTGVGNTEAFF
>TRBD2|TRBJ2-7|NA|TRBV3-1/TRBV3-2
TGTGCCAGCAGCCAAGTGCGGGGGGCGCACGAGCAGTACTTC
CASSQVRGAHEQYF
>NA|TRBJ1-1|NA|TRBV7-9
TGTGCCAGCAGCTTAGTTTCAGGGATTTCTGAAGCTTTCTTT
CASSLVSGISEAFF
>TRBD1|TRBJ1-2|NA|TRBV7-6
TGTGCCAGCAGCTACGGGACAGGGCCCAACTATGGCTACACCTTC
CASSYGTGPNYGYTF
>TRBD1|TRBJ2-7|once|TRBV7-3
TGTGCCAGCAGCTTAACAGGTGGACAGGGGGCGGACGAGCAGTACTTC
CASSLTGGQGADEQYF
>TRBD1|TRBJ2-2|NA|TRBV5-1
TGCGCCAGCAGCATACGCCCGACGGGACAGACGAACACCGGGGAGCTGTTTTTT
CASSIRPTGQTNTGELFF
>TRBD1|TRBJ2-7|few|TRBV5-1
TGCGCCAGCAGCGGCGGACAGGGGACCAACACCTACGAGCAGTACTTC
CASSGGQGTNTYEQYF
>TRBD1|TRBJ1-2|few|TRBV11-1
TGTGCCAGCAGCCCTATGACAGGGGGCAATGGCTACACCTTC
CASSPMTGGNGYTF
>NA|TRBJ1-5|NA|TRBV2
TGTGCCAGCAGCTGGACATGGGGAAATCAGCCCCAGCATTTT
CASSWTWGNQPQHF
>TRBD1|TRBJ1-5|NA|TRBV7-8
TGTGCCAGCAGCCGCGGACAGGGAGAAGGTACCAGCAATCAGCCCCAGCATTTT
CASSRGQGEGTSNQPQHF
>TRBD1|TRBJ2-1|medium-sized|TRBV11-2
TGTGCCAGCAGCTTAGATGGTGGGGCAGGGGGCTTCTCCTACAATGAGCAGTTCTTC
CASSLDGGAGGFSYNEQFF
>NA|TRBJ1-2|NA|TRBV28
TGTGCCAGCAGTTTAATCTCCAGGAATCAGATGCGCTATGGCTACACCTTC
CASSLISRNQMRYGYTF
>TRBD1|TRBJ1-5|NA|TRBV19
TGTGCCAGTAGTTATCTGGCAGGGGGGAATCAGCCCCAGCATTTT
CASSYLAGGNQPQHF
>NA|TRBJ1-2|NA|TRBV9
TGTGCCAGCAGCGCCCCTCCCGGGTACAACTATGGCTACACCTTC
CASSAPPGYNYGYTF
>NA|TRBJ1-1|once|TRBV25-1
TGTGCCAGCAGGTCGCGAGGTACCGAGAGCGCTGAAGCTTTCTTT
CASRSRGTESAEAFF
>TRBD1|TRBJ1-5|NA|TRBV6-5
TGTGCCAGCAGTAGGGGGCTCAATCAGCCCCAGCATTTT
CASSRGLNQPQHF
>NA|TRBJ1-2|NA|TRBV5-5
TGTGCCAGCAGCTTGGCCTCCCGGACAGTTAATAACTATGGCTACACCTTC
CASSLASRTVNNYGYTF
>NA|TRBJ1-5|NA|TRBV12-3/TRBV12-4
TGTGCCAGCGGCCTTAATCAGCCCCAGCATTTT
CASGLNQPQHF
>NA|TRBJ2-1|NA|TRBV27
TGTGCCAGCAGTGTCCCTCGGAGCGGCCTATACAATGAGCAGTTCTTC
CASSVPRSGLYNEQFF
>TRBD2|TRBJ2-3|few|TRBV7-3
TGTGCCAGCAGCTCCCGGGCGGGACTAGGTTCGTCTCCGCAGTATTTT
CASSSRAGLGSSPQYF
>NA|TRBJ2-5|NA|TRBV5-1
TGCGCCAGCAGCTTGTTCACTAGTGGGGAGACCCAGTACTTC
CASSLFTSGETQYF
>NA|TRBJ1-5|NA|TRBV7-2
TGTGCCAGCAGCTTAGGGCAGGATAGCAATCAGCCCCAGCATTTT
CASSLGQDSNQPQHF